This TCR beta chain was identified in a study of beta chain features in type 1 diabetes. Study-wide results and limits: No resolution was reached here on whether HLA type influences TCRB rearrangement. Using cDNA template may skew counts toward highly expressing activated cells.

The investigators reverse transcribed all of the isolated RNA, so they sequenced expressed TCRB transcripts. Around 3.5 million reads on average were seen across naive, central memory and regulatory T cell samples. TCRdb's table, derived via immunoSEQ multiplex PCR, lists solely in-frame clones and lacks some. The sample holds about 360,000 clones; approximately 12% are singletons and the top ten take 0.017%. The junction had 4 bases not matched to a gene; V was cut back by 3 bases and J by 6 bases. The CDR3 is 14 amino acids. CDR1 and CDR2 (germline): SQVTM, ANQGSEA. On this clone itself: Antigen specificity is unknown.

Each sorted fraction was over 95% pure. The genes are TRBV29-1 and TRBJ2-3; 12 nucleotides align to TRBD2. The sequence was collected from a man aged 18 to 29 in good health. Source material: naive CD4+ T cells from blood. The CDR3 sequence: CSVELAGGRDTQYF. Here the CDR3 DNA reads TGCAGCGTTGAGCTAGCGGGAGGGAGGGATACGCAGTATTTT.